This TCR beta chain was captured in a study of T cells in localized non-small cell lung cancer. Study-wide results and limits: A higher density of T cells in blood coincided with extended overall survival. Across samples, adjacent lung featured a median around 60 of the top 100 tumor clones. Adjacent uninvolved lung tissue had the highest T cell clonality, exceeding tumor.

With regard to this clone: The antigen is unknown.

Data came from immunoSEQ multiplex PCR; TCRdb stores just in-frame clones and leaves some out. The table lists tens of thousands of clones, about 85% of them singletons, with around 20% in the top ten. Germline V gene data show CDR1 as SGHTS and CDR2 as YDEGEE. CDR3 size: 15 residues. V trimming: 4 bases; J trimming: 10 bases; junction bases outside the gene matches: 9. Here the sequenced sample was peripheral blood, taken before any cancer treatment. The source is a female donor at least 60 years old with stage II squamous cell lung carcinoma. The rearrangement joins TRBV5-8 to TRBJ1-6, with 9 bases identical to TRBD1. In nucleotides, the CDR3 is TGTGCCAGCAGCCAAGGGACAGGGATAAGCTCACCCCTCCACTTT. This encodes CASSQGTGISSPLHF.